Here is one T cell receptor beta chain with its context. Antigen: not known. From germline, CDR1 is SGHTA and CDR2 FQGNSA. With V trimmed by 4 bases and J by 5 bases, 14 bases remained unmatched. The CDR3 is 17 amino acids. This record belongs to a study of cytomegalovirus exposure and HLA in healthy donors. Study results and caveats: Cytomegalovirus association was assigned to approximately 160 TCR beta chains. Serostatus for CMV was the only available immune exposure information. By a later analysis, the bulk of CMV-associated TCR beta chains appeared HLA-restricted.

The PCR made use of 60 Vbeta and 13 Jbeta primers. Data came from immunoSEQ multiplex PCR; TCRdb stores just in-frame clones and leaves some out. The sample shows about 170,000 clones, 70% to 90% of them seen only once. The TCR was taken from a male donor in good health and CMV-seronegative. What was sequenced was PBMCs. The chain has TRBV7-2 and TRBJ2-5, with 9 bases that match TRBD2. The CDR3 spells CASSSRGGAGGPETQYF. The CDR3 bases are TGTGCCAGCAGCTCCCGAGGTGGGGCGGGAGGGCCGGAGACCCAGTACTTC. The entire variable domain, with the rest obtained from reference TRBV7-2 and TRBJ2-5, is as follows: GAGVSQSPSNKVTEKGKDVELRCDPISGHTALYWYRQSLGQGLEFLIYFQGNSAPDKSGLPSDRFSAERTGGSVSTLTIQRTQQEDSAVYLCASSSRGGAGGPETQYFGPGTRLLVL.